This TCR beta chain was captured in a study of glioma-infiltrating T cells after dendritic cell vaccination. In this sample, this clone turned up a few times. The data were produced by immunoSEQ multiplex PCR, yet TCRdb's version contains in-frame clones alone and is incomplete. The sample holds tens of thousands of clones, 83% seen once. Noted time point: after dendritic cell vaccination, including at tumor progression/relapse. The clonotype originates from a human donor with glioblastoma. Sample: blood, taken after dendritic cell vaccination.

The CDR3 loop reads CASSELQGGQNEAFF. CDR3 in DNA: TGTGCCAGCAGTGAGCTTCAGGGCGGTCAGAACGAAGCTTTCTTT. The chain carries TRBV25-1 and TRBJ1-1; TRBD1 is a possible D gene (5 bases). The CDR3 contains 15 residues. CDR1 and CDR2 (germline): MGHDK, SYGVNS. The germline V and J ends were trimmed by 3 bases and 8 bases, with 19 bases remaining between them.